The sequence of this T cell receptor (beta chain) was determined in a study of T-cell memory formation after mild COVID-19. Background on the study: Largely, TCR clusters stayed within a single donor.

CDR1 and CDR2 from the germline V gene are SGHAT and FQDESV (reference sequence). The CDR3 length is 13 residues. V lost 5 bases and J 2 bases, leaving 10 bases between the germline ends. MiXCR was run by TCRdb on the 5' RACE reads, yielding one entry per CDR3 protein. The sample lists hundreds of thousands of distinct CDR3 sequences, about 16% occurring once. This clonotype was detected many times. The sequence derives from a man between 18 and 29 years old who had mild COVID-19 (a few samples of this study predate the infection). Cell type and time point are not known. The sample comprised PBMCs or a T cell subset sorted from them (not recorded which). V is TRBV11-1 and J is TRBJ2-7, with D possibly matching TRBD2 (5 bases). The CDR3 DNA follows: TGTGCCAGCAGCAGGTCCGGGACCTACGAGCAGTACTTC. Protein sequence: CASSRSGTYEQYF.